This TCR beta chain was identified in a study of blood T cell repertoires in COVID-19. About the study: The origin of the acute and convalescent COVID-19 samples was the United States, Italy and Spain. T cells, B-cell-depleted T cells, or PBMCs supplied cDNA or gDNA.

Turning to this clone: Other nucleotide sequences in the sample specify the same CDR3.

Trimming left V 2 bases short and J 1 base short, with 6 bases between. Germline CDR1 and CDR2: SGDLS and YYNGEE. The length of the CDR3 is 13 residues. Study processing details: Estimation of nucleated cell counts was performed using reference gene primer amplification. TCRdb keeps only in-frame clones here, not all; method: immunoSEQ multiplex PCR. The V and J calls and clone size come from that table; D and trimming were worked out from the DNA. The sample holds over 200,000 clones, roughly nine tenths seen once. V is TRBV9 and J is TRBJ1-1, with unresolved D. This clonotype was obtained from a man in his 60s who had recovered from COVID-19. Material: peripheral blood. CDR3 residues: CASSVTGNTEAFF. CDR3 bases: TGTGCCAGCAGCGTTACGGGGAACACTGAAGCTTTCTTT.